This T cell receptor (beta chain) originates from a study of a mutant IDH1 vaccine in newly diagnosed glioma. Across the study: Visit timing is recorded as week 35 for V12 and week 47 for V13.

There are a few counts of this clone. Its antigen remains unknown. The CDR3 sequence is 15 residues long. The germline V gene has CDR1 SEHNR and CDR2 FQNEAQ (reference sequence). V lost 8 bases, J lost 4 bases, and 17 bases lay in between. Study-level results: Most patients, roughly 92%, showed vaccine-induced immune responses.

Sequencing was performed with immunoSEQ multiplex PCR; in TCRdb, only in-frame clones are kept and a portion is missing. In the table there are about 83,000 clones, around four fifths of which are singletons. Time point denoted: week 47, end of study. What each vaccine dose contained was 300 ug of mutant IDH1 20-mer peptide, accompanied by topical imiquimod. This chain links TRBV7-9 with TRBJ2-2; no firm D call. The material was PBMCs, obtained from a glioma patient whose treatment included an IDH1 peptide vaccine. The sequence came from a man in his forties with glioma. DNA of the CDR3: TGTGCCAGCGACCCGTATGAAGGTCTCACCGGGGAGCTGTTTTTT. It specifies CASDPYEGLTGELFF.